Listed here are 11 T cell receptor beta chains from one sample, sequenced in a study of blood T cells in healthy people across ages. With a J-beta primer mix and a sample-barcoded 5' primer, a second PCR ran about 6 to 11 cycles. TCRdb recomputed calls from the 5' RACE reads with MiXCR, one row per CDR3 protein. The table records fewer than 950,000 distinct CDR3 sequences, around half of them present only once. The sequenced sample consisted of blood. The receptors shown here come from a man of 80 years or more in good health.

In this sample, this clonotype turned up a few times. V is TRBV3-1 and J is TRBJ2-1; no firm D call. The CDR3 is 14 residues long. Trimming shortened V by 2 bases and J by 6 bases, and 11 bases separated the two germline ends. Germline loops: CDR1 LGHDT, CDR2 YNNKEL (reference sequence). DNA for the CDR3: TGTGCCAGCAGCCAACTGGGGAACGGCAATGAGCAGTTCTTC. Its protein is CASSQLGNGNEQFF.

This rearrangement joins TRBV5-1 to TRBJ1-2; tentatively, D is TRBD1 (5 bases). This CDR3 has 13 amino acids. Germline CDR1 reads SGHRS; CDR2 reads YFSETQ. Trimming removed 5 bases at V and 4 bases at J, with 12 bases between. CDR3 DNA: TGCGCCAGCAGGACCGACAGTCTCTATGGCTACACCTTC. It translates to CASRTDSLYGYTF.

This clonotype was found a few times. This chain uses TRBV28 with TRBJ2-7; TRBD1 matches at 8 bases. Losses at the gene ends were 2 bases for V and 0 bases for J; bases not matched to a gene: 9. This CDR3 is built from 17 residues. Germline V gives CDR1 MDHEN, CDR2 SYDVKM. The CDR3 bases are TGTGCCAGCAGTTTAATTTCCGGGACAGGATTCTCCTACGAGCAGTACTTC. It yields the protein CASSLISGTGFSYEQYF.

This clonotype was observed once. The chain employs TRBV20-1 and TRBJ2-6, with D possibly TRBD1 on 6 matching bases. The CDR3 is 15 residues long. Trimming cost V 5 bases and J 4 bases, with 15 bases left between them. Per germline, CDR1 DFQATT and CDR2 SNEGSKA (reference sequence). The CDR3 loop is CSAGPRQGGANVLTF. Written as DNA, the CDR3 is TGCAGTGCTGGTCCCAGGCAGGGGGGGGCCAACGTCCTGACTTTC.

V usage is TRBV20-1 and J usage is TRBJ2-7; 7 bases are a match to TRBD2. The CDR3 consists of 14 residues. Trimming removed 6 bases from V and 0 bases from J; junction bases left unmatched: 8. Germline V gene sequence: CDR1 DFQATT, CDR2 SNEGSKA (reference sequence). The CDR3 reads CSARGGLSSYEQYF. In nucleotides, the CDR3 is TGCAGTGCGCGCGGGGGACTATCCTCCTACGAGCAGTACTTC.

This clonotype has only a few counts. Compared with germline, one end of the junction differs, possibly owing to a read error. The genes are TRBV5-1 and TRBJ2-7, with 7 bases lining up with TRBD2. Germline V gene lookup returns CDR1 SGHRS and CDR2 YFSETQ. The CDR3 length is 13 residues. CDR3: CASSWGGSYEQYF. The DNA for the CDR3 is TGTGCCAGCAGCTGGGGGGGATCCTACGAGCAGTACTTC.

The chain links TRBV2 to TRBJ2-1, with 10 positions matching TRBD2. The length of the CDR3 is 15 residues. Trimming cost V 5 bases and J 9 bases; bases outside gene matches: 10. Germline V gene data show CDR1 as SNHLY and CDR2 as FYNNEI. The CDR3 here is CASSLTAGGRGEQFF. The CDR3 nucleotides read TGTGCCAGCAGTCTAACAGCGGGAGGGAGGGGTGAGCAGTTCTTC.

Only a few counts were recorded for this clonotype. This rearrangement joins TRBV27 to TRBJ1-2, with D uncertain. V shed 7 bases and J shed 0 bases, with 9 bases lying between them. Germline V gene lookup returns CDR1 MNHEY and CDR2 SMNVEV (reference sequence). The CDR3 sequence is 13 residues long. The CDR3 DNA sequence: TGTGCCAGCAAAAAAGAAGCTAACTATGGCTACACCTTC. This translates into CASKKEANYGYTF.

Details on this clonotype: A junction boundary mismatches the germline segment, possibly from a read error. This chain uses TRBV18 with TRBJ2-5, with D hard to call. In germline, CDR1 is KGHSH, CDR2 LQKENI. The CDR3 covers 13 residues. The DNA of the CDR3 is TGTGCCAGCTCACCGTTAGGCCAAGGGACCCAGTACTTC. Translation gives CASSPLGQGTQYF.

This clonotype was counted ten times or more. V and J are TRBV2 and TRBJ2-1; D not certain. The CDR3 has 13 amino acids. Germline values: CDR1 SNHLY, CDR2 FYNNEI. Trimming stripped 2 bases from V and 0 bases from J, with 2 bases between. CDR3 sequence reads: CASSENSYNEQFF. CDR3 nucleotides: TGTGCCAGCAGTGAAAACTCCTACAATGAGCAGTTCTTC.

The rearrangement joins TRBV9 to TRBJ2-3; D might be TRBD1 (6 bases). V was shortened by 0 bases and J by 14 bases, with 25 bases between the two germline ends. The V gene's germline CDR1 is SGDLS and CDR2 YYNGEE. CDR3 size: 16 residues. The CDR3 here is CASSVERLAEDRYAYF. DNA for the CDR3: TGTGCCAGCAGCGTAGAGAGGCTAGCTGAGGACAGATACGCGTATTTT.